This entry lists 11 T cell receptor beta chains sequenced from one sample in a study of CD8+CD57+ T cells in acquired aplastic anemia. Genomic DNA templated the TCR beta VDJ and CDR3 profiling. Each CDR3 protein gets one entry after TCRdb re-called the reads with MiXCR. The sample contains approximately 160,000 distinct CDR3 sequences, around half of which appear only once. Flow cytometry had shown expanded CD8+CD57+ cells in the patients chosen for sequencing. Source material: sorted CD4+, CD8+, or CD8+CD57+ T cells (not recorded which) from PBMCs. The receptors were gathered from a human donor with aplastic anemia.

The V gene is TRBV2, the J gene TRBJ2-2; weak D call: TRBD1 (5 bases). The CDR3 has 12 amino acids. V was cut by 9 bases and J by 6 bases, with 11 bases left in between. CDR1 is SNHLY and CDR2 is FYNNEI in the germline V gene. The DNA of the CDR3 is TGTGCCAGTCAGGGTTTCGCCGGGGAGCTGTTTTTT. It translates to CASQGFAGELFF.

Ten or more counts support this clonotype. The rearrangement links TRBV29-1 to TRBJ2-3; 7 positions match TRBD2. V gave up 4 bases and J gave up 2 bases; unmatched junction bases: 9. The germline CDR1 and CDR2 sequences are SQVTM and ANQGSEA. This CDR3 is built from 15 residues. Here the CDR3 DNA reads TGCAGCGTTGGCCTCAGCGGGGCAGCCACAGATACGCAGTATTTT. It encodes CSVGLSGAATDTQYF.

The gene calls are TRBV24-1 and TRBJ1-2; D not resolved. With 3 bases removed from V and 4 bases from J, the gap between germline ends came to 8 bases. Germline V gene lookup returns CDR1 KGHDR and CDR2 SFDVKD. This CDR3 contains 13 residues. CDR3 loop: CATSDPGSYGYTF. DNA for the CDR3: TGTGCCACCAGTGATCCAGGCTCCTATGGCTACACCTTC.

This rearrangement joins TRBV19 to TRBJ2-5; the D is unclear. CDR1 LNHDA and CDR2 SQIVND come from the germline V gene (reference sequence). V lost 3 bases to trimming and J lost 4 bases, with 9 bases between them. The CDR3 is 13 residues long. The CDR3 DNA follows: TGTGCCAGTAGTATTATCCCCTCAGAGACCCAGTACTTC. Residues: CASSIIPSETQYF.

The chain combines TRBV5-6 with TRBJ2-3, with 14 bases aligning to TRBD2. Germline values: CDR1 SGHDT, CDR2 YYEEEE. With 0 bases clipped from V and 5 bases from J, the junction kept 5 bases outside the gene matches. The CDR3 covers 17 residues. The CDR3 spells CASSLEGLAGEGDTQYF. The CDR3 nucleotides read TGTGCCAGCAGCTTGGAGGGACTAGCGGGAGAAGGAGATACGCAGTATTTT.

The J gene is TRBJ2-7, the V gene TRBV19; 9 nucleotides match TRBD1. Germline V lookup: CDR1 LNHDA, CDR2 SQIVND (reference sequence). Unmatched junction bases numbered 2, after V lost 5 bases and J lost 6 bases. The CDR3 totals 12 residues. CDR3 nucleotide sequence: TGTGCCAGTAGTGCGGACAGGGGCGAGCAGTACGTC. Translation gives CASSADRGEQYV.

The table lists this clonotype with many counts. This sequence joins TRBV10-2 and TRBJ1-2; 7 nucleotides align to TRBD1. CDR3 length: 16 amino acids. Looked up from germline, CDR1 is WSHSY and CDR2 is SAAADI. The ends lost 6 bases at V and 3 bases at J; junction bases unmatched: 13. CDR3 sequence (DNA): TGCGCCAGCAGGCCGGGACAGCGCGCGCGATACTATGGCTACACCTTC. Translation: CASRPGQRARYYGYTF.

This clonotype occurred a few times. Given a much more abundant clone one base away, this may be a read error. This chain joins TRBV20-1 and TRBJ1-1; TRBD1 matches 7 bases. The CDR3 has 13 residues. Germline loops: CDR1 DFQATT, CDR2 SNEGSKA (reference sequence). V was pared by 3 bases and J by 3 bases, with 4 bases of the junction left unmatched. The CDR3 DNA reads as TGCAGTGCTAGTAGGACAGGAGACACTGAAGCTTTCTTT. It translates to CSASRTGDTEAFF.

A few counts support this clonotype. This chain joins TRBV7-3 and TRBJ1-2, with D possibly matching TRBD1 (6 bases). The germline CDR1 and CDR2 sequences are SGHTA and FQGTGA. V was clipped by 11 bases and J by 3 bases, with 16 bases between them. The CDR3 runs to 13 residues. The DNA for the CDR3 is TGTGCCGGGTCGGGGGCGCGTGACTATGGCTACACCTTC. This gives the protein CAGSGARDYGYTF.

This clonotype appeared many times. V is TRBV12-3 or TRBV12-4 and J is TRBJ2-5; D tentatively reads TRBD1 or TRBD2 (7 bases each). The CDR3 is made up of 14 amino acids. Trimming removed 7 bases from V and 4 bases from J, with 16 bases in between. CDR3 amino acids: CASTWEGARETQYF. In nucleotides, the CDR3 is TGTGCCAGCACCTGGGAGGGGGCCAGAGAGACCCAGTACTTC.

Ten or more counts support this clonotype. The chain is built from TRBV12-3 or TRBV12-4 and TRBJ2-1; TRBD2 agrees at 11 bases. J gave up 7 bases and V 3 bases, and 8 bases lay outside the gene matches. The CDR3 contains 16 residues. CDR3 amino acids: CASSFAPGLAANEQFF. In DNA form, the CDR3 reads TGTGCCAGCAGTTTCGCCCCGGGACTAGCGGCTAATGAGCAGTTCTTC.